The clone carrying this T cell receptor beta chain was counted a few times. These data originate in a study of T cells after yellow fever vaccination. Study information: Preparation of the low-cell-number fractions used SMART-Seq v4 Ultra Low Input.

TCRdb reprocessed the 5' RACE reads with MiXCR, giving one entry per CDR3 protein. Among hundreds of thousands of distinct CDR3 sequences listed, around 16% were seen once. Between the trimmed V and J ends, which lost 5 bases and 4 bases, there was a span of 14 bases. The CDR3 loop spans 14 amino acids. Germline CDR1 reads SSHAT; CDR2 reads FNYEAQ (reference sequence). This clonotype was sampled from a man aged 18 to 30 who received the YFV17D yellow fever vaccine. Sequences were derived from PBMCs, sampled 5 to 6 days after the first yellow fever vaccination. J is TRBJ1-1 and V is TRBV7-7; D uncertain. This chain's CDR3 is CASSPALHATEAFF. CDR3 sequence (DNA): TGTGCCAGCAGCCCCGCCCTTCACGCCACTGAAGCTTTCTTT.